The 10 T cell receptor beta chains below all came from one sample that was sequenced in a study of identifying expanded T cells in peripheral blood. Here immunoSEQ multiplex PCR was the method, and the copy in TCRdb shows in-frame clones only, minus some. The sample gives tens of thousands of clones, about 88% of which show up once; 19% is in the top ten. Sequenced: blood. The receptors were gathered from a person aged 18 to 75 in good health.

The chain combines TRBV7-2 with TRBJ1-1; D may be TRBD1 (5 bases). The CDR3 spans 14 residues. Trimming stripped 5 bases from V and 2 bases from J, with 12 bases between. Germline V lookup: CDR1 SGHTA, CDR2 FQGNSA. Here the CDR3 DNA reads TGTGCCAGCAGCCCCCGGGGGGACAACACTGAAGCTTTCTTT. Its protein is CASSPRGDNTEAFF. Full variable domain (missing parts from reference TRBV7-2 and TRBJ1-1): GAGVSQSPSNKVTEKGKDVELRCDPISGHTALYWYRQSLGQGLEFLIYFQGNSAPDKSGLPSDRFSAERTGGSVSTLTIQRTQQEDSAVYLCASSPRGDNTEAFFGQGTRLTVV.

The V call is TRBV5-8, the J call TRBJ1-5; 9 nucleotides align to TRBD1. The CDR3 length is 14 residues. Germline V lookup: CDR1 SGHTS, CDR2 YDEGEE. V lost 2 bases and J lost 10; bases outside the gene matches: 7. The CDR3 bases are TGTGCCAGCAGCTTTGGGGACAGGGTGAACCCCCAGCATTTT. It specifies CASSFGDRVNPQHF. Full variable domain (remainder filled in from reference TRBV5-8 and TRBJ1-5): EAGVTQSPTHLIKTRGQQATLRCSPISGHTSVYWYQQALGLGLQFLLWYDEGEERNRGNFPPRFSGRQFPNYSSELNVNALELEDSALYLCASSFGDRVNPQHFGDGTRLSIL.

The V call is TRBV15, the J call TRBJ2-5, with D perhaps TRBD1 (5 bases). V lost 2 bases to trimming and J lost 5 bases, with 12 bases between them. The CDR3 totals 14 residues. Germline V CDR1 and CDR2: LNHNV, YYDKDF (reference sequence). CDR3 in DNA: TGTGCCACCAGCAGACTAGACAGCCGGGAGACCCAGTACTTC. This encodes CATSRLDSRETQYF.

The V call is TRBV5-6, the J call TRBJ2-5, with a weak D call TRBD2 (7 bases). V lost 3 bases to trimming and J lost 5 bases, with 11 bases between them. CDR3 length equals 13 residues. CDR1 SGHDT and CDR2 YYEEEE come from the germline V gene. This CDR3 is CASSWGGRETQYF. The DNA of the CDR3 is TGTGCCAGCAGCTGGGGGGGCCGGGAGACCCAGTACTTC.

This rearrangement joins TRBV7-6 to TRBJ1-6, with D tentatively TRBD1 (5 bases). Per germline, CDR1 SGHVS and CDR2 FNYEAQ. The CDR3 is made up of 16 amino acids. V was shortened by 5 bases and J by 6 bases, with 17 bases between the two germline ends. The CDR3 DNA sequence: TGTGCCAGCAGCCAGCGGGCAGGGCGTCCTAATTCACCCCTCCACTTT. Its protein is CASSQRAGRPNSPLHF.

The chain combines TRBV29-1 with TRBJ2-1; D uncertain. The germline V gene has CDR1 SQVTM and CDR2 ANQGSEA. The CDR3 runs 12 residues. The germline V and J ends were trimmed by 5 bases and 4 bases, with 9 bases remaining between them. CDR3 sequence (DNA): TGCAGCGTTACCGTTAGGTACAATGAGCAGTTCTTC. Its protein is CSVTVRYNEQFF.

The rearrangement links TRBV28 to TRBJ1-2; maybe TRBD1 (5 bases). The CDR3 sequence is 18 residues long. Germline loops: CDR1 MDHEN, CDR2 SYDVKM. The V end was cut by 4 bases, the J end by 1 base, with 22 bases between. In DNA form, the CDR3 reads TGTGCCAGCAGTTCCCTCCGGGGCAGGGTTGGGGATAACTATGGCTACACCTTC. Translation gives CASSSLRGRVGDNYGYTF.

Written as DNA, the CDR3 is TGTGCCAGCAGCGTAGCTTGGGGTCGCACAGATACGCAGTATTTT. Its translation is CASSVAWGRTDTQYF. V is TRBV9 and J is TRBJ2-3; D unclear. This CDR3 is 15 amino acids long. Trimming took 0 bases from V and 1 from J, leaving 9 bases between them. Germline lookup yields CDR1 SGDLS and CDR2 YYNGEE.

The table lists this clone with a count of one. This chain joins TRBV7-6 and TRBJ2-1; D gene ambiguous. Trimming shortened V by 2 bases and J by 0 bases, and 5 bases separated the two germline ends. CDR1 and CDR2 from the germline V gene are SGHVS and FNYEAQ. This CDR3 region has 14 residues. This CDR3 is CASSLRSSYNEQFF. The CDR3 region has the DNA TGTGCCAGCAGCTTAAGGAGCTCCTACAATGAGCAGTTCTTC. Using reference TRBV7-6 and TRBJ2-1 for the parts outside the CDR3, the full variable domain is GAGVSQSPRYKVTKRGQDVALRCDPISGHVSLYWYRQALGQGPEFLTYFNYEAQQDKSGLPNDRFSAERPEGSISTLTIQRTEQRDSAMYRCASSLRSSYNEQFFGPGTRLTVL.

The V call is TRBV4-3, the J call TRBJ1-3; D is ambiguous. The length of the CDR3 is 14 residues. Trimming removed 0 bases at V and 9 bases at J, with 12 bases between. The V gene's germline CDR1 is LGHNA and CDR2 YSLEER. CDR3 residues: CASSQDLGWGTIYF. The DNA for the CDR3 is TGCGCCAGCAGCCAAGATTTGGGATGGGGCACCATATATTTT.